Given below is one TCR beta chain in context. The antigen remains unidentified. The CDR3 runs to 14 residues. Trimming took 7 bases from V and 9 from J, leaving 19 bases between them. Germline V gene sequence: CDR1 MNHEY, CDR2 SVGEGT. The data stem from a study of post-analysis software for immune sequencing data. Study outcomes and limitations: F-measure co-clustering was strong for batch-matched samples.

Unique molecular identifiers featured in each of the TCR beta cDNA libraries. TCRdb re-called the PCR reads with MiXCR, one entry per CDR3 protein. The sample lists 150,000 or so distinct CDR3 sequences; 30% to 45% were seen once. Sequencing used blood, obtained after autologous hematopoietic stem cell transplantation. The gene calls are TRBV6-2 or TRBV6-3 and TRBJ2-1; D may be TRBD1 or TRBD2 (5 bases each). This clonotype originated in a girl between 10 and 17 years old with multiple sclerosis. The CDR3 loop is CASTPIATAGEQFF. The DNA of the CDR3 is TGTGCCAGCACCCCCATAGCGACAGCTGGTGAGCAGTTCTTC.